One T cell receptor beta chain is described in this entry. Profiling relied on immunoSEQ multiplex PCR, and the TCRdb table lists in-frame clones only, not all of them. This table has 140,000 or so clones, around nine tenths appearing once. Trimming took 5 bases from V and 3 from J, leaving 4 bases between them. The germline V gene encodes CDR1 GTSNPN and CDR2 SVGIG (reference sequence). This CDR3 spans 11 amino acids. The data stem from a study of blood T cell repertoires in COVID-19. Across the whole study: PBMCs, B-cell-depleted T cells, or T cells were the source of the cDNA or gDNA that made up the material.

Material for sequencing was peripheral blood. The chain employs TRBV30 and TRBJ1-4, with D hard to call. This receptor was identified in a woman aged 45-65 years with active or convalescent COVID-19. CDR3 amino acids: CAWAANEKLFF. Here the CDR3 DNA reads TGTGCCTGGGCCGCTAATGAAAAACTGTTTTTT.